This T cell receptor beta chain comes out of a study of spatial heterogeneity in lung cancer (dated by TCRdb to the late 2010s). In terms of the full investigation: Beta-chain transcripts were consistently detected in greater numbers than alpha-chain transcripts, which likely reflects a higher abundance of beta-chain transcripts. In the raw uncorrected reads, each unique combination of TCR and UMI appeared more than ten times on average. In non-small cell lung cancer, the study made a quantitative comparison of TCR alpha and beta repertoires among multiple tumor regions, matched nontumor lung and blood. The study linked features of the TCR repertoire to counts of nonsynonymous mutations, which were determined by whole-exome sequencing of tumor tissue. At surgery, both alpha and beta chains were TCR-sequenced in 220 tumor regions, about 64 matched nontumor lung samples and 50 to 60 PBMC samples.

Per the publication, the time point label means: sample taken at primary tumor resection. TCR sequencing used whole RNA extracted from tumor and nontumor lung tissue, or from cryopreserved PBMC samples, without cell sorting. The donors were 65 to 90 patients from the lung TRACERx cohort who had early-stage, untreated non-small cell lung cancer. Only patients with enough RNA available from two or more tumor regions were chosen for TCR sequencing. Taken from cysteine to phenylalanine, the CDR3 has 15 residues. The sequence is cut down to CDR3 DNA, 45 bases in frame from base 1. The V end loses 4 bases and the J end loses 2 bases, and a stretch of 12 bases separates them. Via the germline V gene (reference sequence), CDR1 is LNHNV and CDR2 YYDKDF. This clonotype was seen only a few times. Its antigen is still unknown. Base quality data are lacking; no much larger clone is found one base away. Receptor libraries were prepared by 5' RACE. TCRdb lists the instrument as NextSeq 500. In the TCR library protocol, a unique molecular identifier was attached to each TCR cDNA molecule so that PCR and sequencing errors could be corrected. From the authors' description of their analysis: Decombinator tools were used for TCR identification, UMI-based error correction and CDR3 extraction. TCRs above a frequency of 2 per 1,000, corresponding to the top 1% of the tumor frequency distribution, were defined as expanded. Renyi diversity was computed with the R vegan package after each repertoire had been subsampled 100 times to 5,000 TCRs. CDR3 similarity networks were constructed using string-kernel similarity of amino acid triplets, with links drawn between CDR3s whose pairwise similarity was above 0.82. Clones were called with MiXCR by TCRdb after fastp trimmed the public reads at Q25, and only in-frame beta chains were retained. Under each unique CDR3 protein, matching rows form one entry showing the most common genes and DNA. These V and J calls are TCRdb output, not the study's own analysis. This sample has roughly 54,000 distinct CDR3 sequences in its table, and less than 9% of those were observed once. The ten largest clonotypes hold approximately 13% of the sample.

The study at large found these results: Additional single-cell paired TCR alpha and beta sequencing was considered necessary to confirm, at a functional level, the hypothesis that regional TCRs recognize regional mutations. Ubiquitous expanded tumor TCRs showed up in blood more often at tumor resection than at routine follow-up.

The chain is assembled from TRBV15 and TRBJ1-3; a tentative D call is TRBD1 (6 bases match). The source of this sequence is a female donor with early-stage non-small cell lung cancer. This material consisted of PBMCs, taken at surgery. The DNA is as follows: TGTGCCACCAGCACAGGGACAATTCCTGGAAACACCATATATTTT. It translates as CATSTGTIPGNTIYF.